This is a list of T cell receptor beta chains from one sample in a study of blood T cell repertoires in COVID-19. Data came from immunoSEQ multiplex PCR; TCRdb stores just in-frame clones and leaves some out. This table holds 310,000 or so clones, approximately 88% found once. Sequenced material: peripheral blood. These receptors all come from a woman between 45 and 65 years old with active or convalescent COVID-19. Each CDR3 is given with its conserved first and last residue. Each record gives: clone size, J gene, D gene, V gene, CDR3 protein, CDR3 DNA. D genes are given only for firm matches. Only some rows state a clone size, as once, few, many or a class for expanded clones.

NA TRBJ2-1 NA TRBV15 CATSRVDSGNNEQFF TGTGCCACCAGCAGAGTTGATAGCGGAAACAATGAGCAGTTCTTC
NA TRBJ2-4 NA TRBV6-6 CASSSPSGAKNIQYF TGTGCCAGCAGTTCCCCCTCCGGAGCTAAAAACATTCAGTACTTC
NA TRBJ2-7 NA TRBV10-3 CAISESSSSYEQYF TGTGCCATCAGTGAGAGTTCTAGCTCCTACGAGCAGTACTTC
NA TRBJ1-1 NA TRBV27 CASRTTDSEAFF TGTGCCAGCAGAACGACAGATTCCGAAGCTTTCTTT
NA TRBJ2-7 TRBD1 TRBV28 CASSKIQGFNYEQYF TGTGCCAGCAGTAAAATACAGGGGTTCAACTACGAGCAGTACTTC
NA TRBJ2-5 NA TRBV29-1 CSVEPRGAAQETQYF TGCAGCGTTGAACCCAGAGGAGCGGCTCAAGAGACCCAGTACTTC
NA TRBJ1-5 NA TRBV19 CASSIAVGAGLDQPQHF TGTGCCAGTAGTATTGCCGTGGGGGCAGGGTTGGATCAGCCCCAGCATTTT
NA TRBJ1-6 NA TRBV28 CATTPAGILSSYNSPLHF TGTGCCACAACCCCCGCGGGTATACTGAGCTCCTATAATTCACCCCTCCACTTT
NA TRBJ2-7 TRBD1 TRBV4-1 CASSYTGAYEQYF TGCGCCAGCAGCTACACAGGGGCCTACGAGCAGTACTTC
NA TRBJ2-7 TRBD2 TRBV20-1 CSASRGWEGSYEQYF TGCAGTGCTAGTAGGGGATGGGAGGGTTCCTACGAGCAGTACTTC
NA TRBJ1-6 TRBD1 TRBV5-1 CASTSGQPNSPLHF TGCGCCAGCACCTCGGGACAGCCAAATTCACCCCTCCACTTT
NA TRBJ2-5 NA TRBV7-7 CASSLAELHQETQYF TGTGCTAGCAGCTTAGCGGAGCTCCATCAAGAGACCCAGTACTTC
NA TRBJ2-1 NA TRBV7-2 CASSQAFASSYNEQFF TGTGCCAGCAGCCAGGCTTTCGCGAGCTCCTACAATGAGCAGTTCTTC
NA TRBJ2-5 NA TRBV7-2 CASSRFATRPLQETQYF TGTGCCAGCAGCCGTTTCGCGACAAGGCCGCTCCAAGAGACCCAGTACTTC
NA TRBJ2-7 TRBD2 TRBV11-2 CASSLGLAGSGEQYF TGTGCCAGCAGCCTGGGACTAGCGGGGTCCGGCGAGCAGTACTTC
NA TRBJ2-7 NA TRBV3-1/TRBV3-2 CASSQVQRQYF TGTGCCAGCAGCCAAGTCCAGCGGCAGTACTTC
NA TRBJ1-5 NA TRBV7-9 CASSFQGLDQPQHF TGTGCCAGCAGCTTCCAGGGGTTGGATCAGCCCCAGCATTTT
NA TRBJ2-3 TRBD2 TRBV3-1/TRBV3-2 CASSSWGGSGGPTSTDTQYF TGTGCCAGCAGCTCCTGGGGGGGGAGCGGGGGACCGACTAGCACAGATACGCAGTATTTT
NA TRBJ2-3 NA TRBV18 CASSPTQSTDTQYF TGTGCCAGCTCACCGACACAGAGCACAGATACGCAGTATTTT
few TRBJ2-3 TRBD2 TRBV24-1 CATSDLASGRYTQYF TGTGCCACCAGTGATTTAGCTAGCGGGAGATATACGCAGTATTTT
NA TRBJ2-7 NA TRBV21-1 CASSFHLTGTGSWEQYF TGTGCCAGCAGCTTTCACTTAACCGGGACAGGGTCTTGGGAGCAGTACTTC
NA TRBJ1-1 TRBD1 TRBV30 CAWSLGGRSEAFF TGTGCCTGGAGTCTAGGGGGCAGGTCTGAAGCTTTCTTT
NA TRBJ2-1 TRBD2 TRBV30 CAWSRREGRSYNEQFF TGTGCCTGGAGTCGGCGGGAGGGCCGCTCCTACAATGAGCAGTTCTTC
NA TRBJ2-5 TRBD1 TRBV18 CASSPPDRARRETQYF TGTGCCAGCTCACCACCGGACAGGGCGCGTCGAGAGACCCAGTACTTC
NA TRBJ2-7 TRBD1 TRBV2 CASTWTGDSAHEQYF TGTGCCAGCACCTGGACAGGGGATTCCGCCCACGAGCAGTACTTC
NA TRBJ2-2 TRBD2 TRBV19 CASTLGLAKNTGELFF TGTGCCAGTACCCTGGGACTAGCGAAGAACACCGGGGAGCTGTTTTTT
once TRBJ1-1 NA TRBV15 CATSRTENTEAFF TGTGCCACCAGCAGGACAGAGAACACTGAAGCTTTCTTT
NA TRBJ2-3 NA TRBV4-1 CASSLQPNTQYF TGCGCCAGCAGCCTACAGCCAAACACGCAGTATTTT
NA TRBJ2-1 TRBD2 TRBV7-3 CASSLTITSGLHEQFF TGTGCCAGCAGCTTAACGATCACTAGCGGGCTACATGAGCAGTTCTTC
once TRBJ2-2 NA TRBV4-3 CASSQDAATGELFF TGCGCCAGCAGCCAAGACGCGGCAACCGGGGAGCTGTTTTTT
NA TRBJ1-1 TRBD1 TRBV28 CASSAPGTGNTEAFF TGTGCCAGCAGTGCACCCGGGACAGGGAACACTGAAGCTTTCTTT
NA TRBJ1-1 NA TRBV30 CAWSVRGNTEAFF TGTGCCTGGAGTGTACGGGGGAACACTGAAGCTTTCTTT
NA TRBJ1-1 TRBD1 TRBV28 CASGDRGTLNTEAFF TGTGCCAGCGGGGACAGGGGTACTCTAAACACTGAAGCTTTCTTT
once TRBJ1-5 NA TRBV6-1 CASSESQPQHF TGTGCCAGCAGTGAGAGTCAGCCCCAGCATTTT
NA TRBJ2-2 NA TRBV7-2 CASSQGGTWPNTGELFF TGTGCCAGCAGTCAAGGGGGTACCTGGCCGAACACCGGGGAGCTGTTTTTT
once TRBJ2-7 TRBD1 TRBV6-5 CASSWGQGIYEQYF TGTGCCAGCAGTTGGGGACAGGGGATCTACGAGCAGTACTTC
NA TRBJ2-3 TRBD1 TRBV5-1 CASSLSSDRGSNTQYF TGCGCCAGCAGCTTATCCAGTGACAGGGGGTCGAATACGCAGTATTTT
NA TRBJ2-3 NA TRBV30 CAWSRTAGRPTQYF TGTGCCTGGAGTCGAACAGCCGGTCGTCCTACGCAGTATTTT
once TRBJ1-1 TRBD1 TRBV3-1/TRBV3-2 CASSQGAGGISEAFF TGTGCCAGCAGCCAAGGGGCAGGGGGCATCTCTGAAGCTTTCTTT
NA TRBJ1-2 TRBD1 TRBV7-9 CASSSGQGKSRNYGYTF TGTGCCAGCAGCTCCGGACAGGGGAAATCAAGGAACTATGGCTACACCTTC
NA TRBJ2-2 TRBD2 TRBV24-1 CATSDAGDNTGELFF TGTGCCACCAGTGATGCGGGAGACAACACCGGGGAGCTGTTTTTT
NA TRBJ1-5 TRBD1 TRBV15 CATSRDGDRGSNQPQHF TGTGCCACCAGCAGAGACGGGGACAGAGGGTCCAATCAGCCCCAGCATTTT
many TRBJ2-6 NA TRBV6-6 CASSPISGSGAGANVLTF TGTGCCAGCAGTCCCATTTCAGGGTCGGGAGCCGGGGCCAACGTCCTGACTTTC
NA TRBJ1-2 NA TRBV7-2 CASSLAVAGYTF TGTGCCAGCAGCTTAGCGGTGGCTGGCTACACCTTC
NA TRBJ1-2 NA TRBV19 CASSILQGPNYGYTF TGTGCCAGTAGTATTCTCCAGGGCCCGAACTATGGCTACACCTTC
NA TRBJ2-3 NA TRBV4-3 CASSQGGGGRKDTQYF TGCGCCAGCAGCCAAGGGGGAGGTGGGAGGAAAGATACGCAGTATTTT
NA TRBJ2-7 TRBD2 TRBV6-5 CASSLSGRPAYEQYF TGTGCCAGCAGCCTCAGCGGGAGACCCGCCTACGAGCAGTACTTC
NA TRBJ2-3 NA TRBV7-9 CASSSQGGSTDTQYF TGTGCCAGCAGCTCCCAGGGGGGCTCCACAGATACGCAGTATTTT
NA TRBJ2-3 TRBD2 TRBV5-8 CASSQGLAGGTDTQYF TGTGCCAGCAGCCAGGGACTAGCGGGGGGCACAGATACGCAGTATTTT
NA TRBJ1-2 NA TRBV7-9 CASSFSEVVYGYTF TGTGCCAGCAGCTTTAGTGAGGTCGTCTATGGCTACACCTTC
NA TRBJ2-7 TRBD2 TRBV5-8 CASSPQPGGAYEQYF TGTGCCAGCAGCCCGCAACCGGGGGGAGCCTACGAGCAGTACTTC
NA TRBJ1-2 TRBD1 TRBV19 CASSPTDRGIYGYTF TGTGCCAGTAGCCCAACAGACAGGGGGATCTATGGCTACACCTTC
NA TRBJ1-2 TRBD1 TRBV5-1 CASSPGTGPSYGYTF TGCGCCAGCAGCCCAGGGACAGGCCCCTCCTATGGCTACACCTTC